The 2 T cell receptor beta chains below all came from one sample that was sequenced in a study of blood T cell repertoires in COVID-19. Sequencing used immunoSEQ multiplex PCR; TCRdb keeps in-frame clones, though not all of them. The repertoire has hundreds of thousands of clones, roughly 84% of them found once; the top ten carry 15% to 20%. Sequences were obtained from peripheral blood. The source is a man aged 25-45 years with active or convalescent COVID-19.

The rearrangement joins TRBV7-8 to TRBJ2-7; no clear D. There are 13 residues in the CDR3. Germline lookup yields CDR1 SGHVS and CDR2 FQNEAQ. V was trimmed by 2 bases and J by 3 bases, leaving 8 bases between them. This CDR3 is CASSLSLFYEQYF. CDR3 DNA: TGTGCCAGCAGCTTATCACTATTCTACGAGCAGTACTTC.

The chain's CDR3 is CASSQDGRGAGETQYF. The CDR3 DNA sequence: TGTGCCAGCAGCCAAGATGGGCGGGGGGCTGGAGAGACCCAGTACTTC. The rearrangement joins TRBV3-1 (or the pseudogene TRBV3-2) to TRBJ2-5, with 8 nucleotides matching TRBD2. The CDR3 loop spans 16 amino acids. Germline CDR1 LGHDT, CDR2 YNNKEL (reference sequence). The ends lost 0 bases at V and 4 bases at J; junction bases unmatched: 7.